These T cell receptor beta chains were read from a single sample in a study of HIV-infected patients and healthy controls. TCRdb reprocessed the 5' RACE reads via MiXCR and lists one record per CDR3 protein. The sample has about 14,000 distinct CDR3 sequences, roughly 12% seen once. The material was blood, obtained during antiretroviral therapy. Receptor source: an adult with HIV infection. The donor label of this sample is uncertain. Both conserved end residues are part of each CDR3. The order of the fields is clone size, J gene, D gene, V gene, CDR3 protein, CDR3 DNA. D genes are given only for firm matches. Clone size is given for some rows only: seen once, a few or many times, or a class if the clone is expanded.

>many|TRBJ2-1|NA|TRBV5-6
CASSAVSYSYNEQFF
TGTGCCAGCAGCGCTGTGTCGTACTCCTACAATGAGCAGTTCTTC
>many|TRBJ2-5|NA|TRBV12-3/TRBV12-4
CASSRPGYAGETQYF
TGTGCCAGCAGCCGACCTGGTTATGCGGGGGAGACCCAGTACTTC
>NA|TRBJ1-1|NA|TRBV19
CASSIDPLGMNTEAFF
TGTGCCAGTAGTATAGACCCACTGGGTATGAACACTGAAGCTTTCTTT
>many|TRBJ1-2|NA|TRBV7-2
CASSLVTGHGYGYTF
TGTGCCAGCAGCTTAGTTACGGGGCACGGTTATGGCTACACCTTC
>few|TRBJ2-5|TRBD1|TRBV28
CASSTGQAYQETQYF
TGTGCCAGCAGTACAGGACAGGCGTACCAAGAGACCCAGTACTTC
>NA|TRBJ2-6|NA|TRBV7-3
CASSLSGNGANVLTF
TGTGCCAGCAGCTTATCAGGGAACGGGGCCAACGTCCTGACTTTC
>many|TRBJ2-1|NA|TRBV15
CATSAQEGLGDEQFF
TGTGCCACCAGCGCCCAGGAGGGTTTGGGGGATGAGCAGTTCTTC
>many|TRBJ2-3|NA|TRBV7-3
CASSTDVSDTQYF
TGTGCCAGCAGCACCGATGTCTCAGATACGCAGTATTTT
>few|TRBJ2-1|TRBD1|TRBV3-1
CASARMGGQGEGEQFF
TGTGCCAGCGCCAGAATGGGGGGACAGGGCGAGGGTGAGCAGTTCTTC
>many|TRBJ1-1|TRBD1|TRBV18
CASSPLQRQGMNTEAFF
TGTGCCAGCTCACCACTGCAAAGACAGGGTATGAACACTGAAGCTTTCTTT
>many|TRBJ1-1|NA|TRBV5-1
CASRFQGNTEAFF
TGCGCCAGCAGGTTTCAGGGGAACACTGAAGCTTTCTTT
>NA|TRBJ2-2|NA|TRBV5-1
CASSQRGDSGELFF
TGCGCCAGCAGTCAAAGGGGAGATTCCGGGGAGCTGTTTTTT
>many|TRBJ1-5|NA|TRBV6-1
CASRPPGHNQPQHF
TGTGCCAGCAGGCCCCCAGGGCACAATCAGCCCCAGCATTTT
>NA|TRBJ2-1|NA|TRBV11-2
CASSSHRDEQFF
TGTGCCAGCAGCTCCCACAGAGACGAGCAGTTCTTC
>large|TRBJ2-7|NA|TRBV5-1
CASSWDKPYEQYF
TGCGCCAGCAGCTGGGACAAGCCCTACGAGCAGTACTTC
>many|TRBJ2-3|TRBD2|TRBV4-2
CASSQTSGGPDTQYF
TGTGCCAGCAGCCAGACTAGCGGGGGGCCAGATACGCAGTATTTT
>NA|TRBJ2-3|NA|TRBV6-5
CASSYWGGGGVSTDTQYF
TGTGCCAGCAGTTACTGGGGTGGAGGGGGCGTCAGCACAGATACGCAGTATTTT
>medium-sized|TRBJ1-4|NA|TRBV28
CASSFRQETNEKLFF
TGTGCCAGCAGTTTCCGACAGGAAACTAATGAAAAACTGTTTTTT
>NA|TRBJ1-5|NA|TRBV19
CASTTFARDQPQHF
TGTGCCAGTACCACATTCGCAAGGGATCAGCCCCAGCATTTT
>many|TRBJ2-1|TRBD2|TRBV6-1
CASSEAAGEYNEQFF
TGTGCCAGCAGTGAAGCAGCGGGAGAATACAATGAGCAGTTCTTC
>few|TRBJ1-1|NA|TRBV7-3
CASSSQGRGTEAFF
TGTGCCAGCAGCTCCCAGGGTAGGGGAACTGAAGCTTTCTTT
>medium-sized|TRBJ2-4|NA|TRBV11-2
CASSGRGLGIQYF
TGTGCCAGCAGCGGTCGTGGGCTGGGCATTCAGTACTTC
>many|TRBJ2-3|NA|TRBV7-3
CASSPGPTDPDTQYF
TGTGCCAGCAGCCCGGGCCCAACAGACCCAGATACGCAGTATTTT
>many|TRBJ2-3|NA|TRBV20-1
CSARVADTQYF
TGCAGTGCTAGAGTAGCAGATACGCAGTATTTT
>many|TRBJ2-7|TRBD2|TRBV4-1
CASSQDLAGKNEQYF
TGCGCCAGCAGCCAAGATCTAGCGGGGAAAAACGAGCAGTACTTC
>medium-sized|TRBJ1-1|NA|TRBV28
CASSLEVTEAFF
TGTGCCAGCAGTTTGGAGGTGACTGAAGCTTTCTTT
>few|TRBJ2-7|NA|TRBV10-3
CAISEKWMDGKSSYEQYF
TGTGCCATCAGTGAAAAATGGATGGACGGGAAGAGCTCCTACGAGCAGTACTTC
>few|TRBJ2-7|TRBD1|TRBV12-3/TRBV12-4
CASSLRGPGQGASEQYF
TGTGCCAGCAGTTTACGGGGACCGGGACAGGGGGCTTCCGAGCAGTACTTC
>many|TRBJ2-3|TRBD2|TRBV20-1
CSAPTSGKQYF
TGCAGTGCGCCGACTAGCGGAAAGCAGTATTTT
>NA|TRBJ1-4|TRBD1|TRBV23-1
CASSHPPPNRDRGEGEKLFF
TGCGCCAGCAGTCATCCTCCTCCGAACCGGGACAGGGGAGAAGGTGAAAAACTGTTTTTT
>few|TRBJ2-2|NA|TRBV7-2
CASSPPSFTGELFF
TGTGCCAGCAGCCCGCCGAGTTTTACCGGGGAGCTGTTTTTT
>NA|TRBJ2-7|NA|TRBV13
CASTMTGELYEQYF
TGTGCCAGCACCATGACGGGGGAGCTCTACGAGCAGTACTTC
>medium-sized|TRBJ2-6|NA|TRBV7-9
CASSPRDHITPGANVLTF
TGTGCCAGCAGCCCCCGGGACCACATAACTCCCGGGGCCAACGTCCTGACTTTC
>many|TRBJ2-2|NA|TRBV12-3/TRBV12-4
CASSFVGWTNTGELFF
TGTGCCAGCAGTTTCGTTGGATGGACGAACACCGGGGAGCTGTTTTTT